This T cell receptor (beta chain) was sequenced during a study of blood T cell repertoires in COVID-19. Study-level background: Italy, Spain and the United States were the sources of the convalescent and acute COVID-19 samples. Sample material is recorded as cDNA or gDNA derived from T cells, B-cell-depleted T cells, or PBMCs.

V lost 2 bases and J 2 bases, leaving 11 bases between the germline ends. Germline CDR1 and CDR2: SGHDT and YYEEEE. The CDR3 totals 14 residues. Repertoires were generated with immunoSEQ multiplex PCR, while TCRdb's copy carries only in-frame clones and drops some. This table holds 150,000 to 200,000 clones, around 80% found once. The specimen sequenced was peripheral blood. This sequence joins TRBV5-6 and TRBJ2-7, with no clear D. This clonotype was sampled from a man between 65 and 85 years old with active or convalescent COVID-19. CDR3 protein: CASSFLAQPYEQYF. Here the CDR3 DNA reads TGTGCCAGCAGCTTTTTGGCCCAACCCTACGAGCAGTACTTC.